The 27 T cell receptor beta chains given below trace back to one sample, sequenced in a study of regulatory T cells in long-lasting Graves disease. Library construction for TCR beta used iRepertoire HTBI primers and Arm-PCR of CDR3 regions. TCRdb analysed the multiplex PCR reads with MiXCR anew, one entry per CDR3 protein. The table has fewer than 650,000 distinct CDR3 sequences, roughly a sixth seen once. The sample's time point: newly diagnosed GD, antithyroid drugs for less than 3 months. The TCR library was prepared using RNA isolated from PBMCs. Separately, the same data were catalogued under a study of T cells in Graves' hyperthyroidism and ophthalmopathy.

The sequenced sample was peripheral blood mononuclear cells (PBMCs), obtained at new diagnosis, from a patient treated with antithyroid drugs. The receptors were sampled from a man aged 18 to 35 with Graves disease.

This clonotype has more than one count but fewer than ten. The rearrangement uses TRBV9 and TRBJ2-5, with 8 bases lining up with TRBD2. The CDR3 consists of 15 residues. V dropped 1 base and J dropped 2; count of bases not matched to a gene: 4. The germline gives CDR1 SGDLS, CDR2 YYNGEE. CDR3 residues: CASSVKAGGQETQYF. In DNA form, the CDR3 reads TGTGCCAGCAGCGTAAAGGCGGGAGGACAAGAGACCCAGTACTTC.

This clonotype showed up many times. The J gene is TRBJ2-7, the V gene TRBV20-1, with 7 nucleotides matching TRBD1. V shed 5 bases and J 2 bases; nucleotides not matched to a gene: 6. This CDR3 region has 13 residues. The germline CDR1 and CDR2 sequences are DFQATT and SNEGSKA (reference sequence). The CDR3 sequence is CSAVDRATYEQYF. CDR3 bases: TGCAGTGCTGTAGACAGGGCTACCTACGAGCAGTACTTC.

This clonotype was detected many times. The rearrangement joins TRBV6-5 to TRBJ2-3; possible D gene TRBD2, 5 bases. V dropped 2 bases and J dropped 3 bases, with 6 bases sitting between them. This CDR3 has 13 residues. Germline loops: CDR1 MNHEY, CDR2 SVGAGI. For the CDR3, the DNA is TGTGCCAGCAGTTACGGGGAGACAGATACGCAGTATTTT. This translates into CASSYGETDTQYF.

This chain connects TRBV4-1 to TRBJ2-7; D is unresolved. Germline values: CDR1 MGHRA, CDR2 YSYEKL. This CDR3 spans 14 amino acids. The V end was cut by 1 base, the J end by 7 bases, with 14 bases between. DNA for the CDR3: TGCGCCAGCAGCCAAGTTCCAGCGAGCCGTGAGCAGTACTTC. Its translation is CASSQVPASREQYF.

The V call is TRBV30, the J call TRBJ1-6; D is unresolved. This CDR3 is built from 12 residues. V dropped 4 bases and J dropped 10 bases, with 11 bases sitting between them. Germline V CDR1 and CDR2: GTSNPN, SVGIG (reference sequence). CDR3 DNA sequence: TGTGCCTGGACCCGAGCCGCGTCACCCCTCCACTTT. Its translation: CAWTRAASPLHF.

This clonotype was counted many times. The chain links TRBV12-3 or TRBV12-4 to TRBJ1-5; D unclear. The CDR3 covers 15 residues. The V gene lost 7 bases and the J gene lost 0 bases, with 13 bases spanning the gap. The DNA of the CDR3 is TGTGCCAGCACCCCGGACGGGGATAGCAATCAGCCCCAGCATTTT. Protein product: CASTPDGDSNQPQHF.

This clonotype was seen repeatedly, ten times or more. The chain carries TRBV27 and TRBJ2-7; D is possibly TRBD1 (6 bases). There are 14 residues in the CDR3. Trimming stripped 3 bases from V and 3 bases from J, with 12 bases between. Germline-derived CDR1 and CDR2 are MNHEY and SMNVEV (reference sequence). The CDR3 region has the DNA TGTGCCAGCAGTTTTGCCGGACAGAACTACGAGCAGTACTTC. Protein product: CASSFAGQNYEQYF.

In DNA form, the CDR3 reads TGCGCCAGCAGCAAAACCGACAGGGGGGACACTGAAGCTTTCTTT. This encodes CASSKTDRGDTEAFF. This chain connects TRBV4-1 to TRBJ1-1; TRBD1 agrees at 9 bases. The trim removed 5 bases at V and 3 bases at J, leaving 7 bases unmatched. CDR1 is MGHRA, CDR2 YSYEKL, per germline. This CDR3 is built from 15 residues.

This clonotype was seen more than once but under ten times. The chain employs TRBV6-1 and TRBJ1-4; D perhaps matches TRBD1 (6 bases). This CDR3 is 14 amino acids long. The V gene lost 7 bases and the J gene lost 1 base, with 10 bases spanning the gap. Looked up from germline, CDR1 is MNHNS and CDR2 is SASEGT. The CDR3 is CASTWGQTNEKLFF. CDR3 DNA sequence: TGTGCCAGCACCTGGGGGCAAACTAATGAAAAACTGTTTTTT.

This clonotype was recorded at least ten times. The chain employs TRBV7-9 and TRBJ1-1, with TRBD1 matching 8 bases. The CDR3 spans 15 residues. Germline V CDR1 and CDR2: SEHNR, FQNEAQ (reference sequence). V was pared by 3 bases and J by 5 bases, with 8 bases of the junction left unmatched. CDR3 in amino acids: CASSFPRGQFTEAFF. CDR3 in DNA: TGTGCCAGCAGCTTTCCCAGGGGGCAGTTTACTGAAGCTTTCTTT.

The chain recombines TRBV2 with TRBJ1-3; TRBD1 aligns across 8 bases. The CDR3 is 15 residues long. Germline assignment: CDR1 SNHLY and CDR2 FYNNEI. J gave up 0 bases and V 6 bases, and 4 bases lay outside the gene matches. DNA for the CDR3: TGTGCCAGCAGCTTAACAGGGGGCTCTGGAAACACCATATATTTT. It is translated as CASSLTGGSGNTIYF.

This clonotype was counted between two and nine times. J is TRBJ2-1 and V is TRBV12-5; D may match TRBD1 or TRBD2 (5 bases each). CDR1 and CDR2 from the germline V gene are LGHNT and FRNRAP. Trimming removed 6 bases at V and 15 bases at J, with 15 bases between. The CDR3 is 11 amino acids. CDR3 sequence reads: CASGTGTLLFF. DNA of the CDR3: TGTGCTAGTGGAACCGGGACGCTTCTGTTCTTC. Combining the CDR3 with reference TRBV12-5 and TRBJ2-1 gives the whole variable domain DARVTQTPRHKVTEMGQEVTMRCQPILGHNTVFWYRQTMMQGLELLAYFRNRAPLDDSGMPKDRFSAEMPDATLATLKIQPSEPRDSAVYFCASGTGTLLFFGPGTRLTVL.

The chain is built from TRBV6-2 or TRBV6-3 and TRBJ1-5, with a possible D match to TRBD1 (5 bases). The CDR3 runs 14 residues. Trimming took 5 bases from V and 1 from J, leaving 9 bases between them. Germline CDR1 and CDR2: MNHEY and SVGEGT. This CDR3 reads CASSEYRSNQPQHF. The CDR3 region has the DNA TGTGCCAGCAGTGAGTACAGGAGCAATCAGCCCCAGCATTTT.

The J gene is TRBJ2-3, the V gene TRBV28; D not certain. The CDR3 covers 13 residues. Between the trimmed V and J ends, which lost 6 bases and 2 bases, there was a span of 9 bases. Germline CDR1 reads MDHEN; CDR2 reads SYDVKM. The DNA of the CDR3 is TGTGCCAGCAGGTCACATCCCACAGATACGCAGTATTTT. This translates into CASRSHPTDTQYF. Full variable domain (rest looked up from reference TRBV28 and TRBJ2-3): DVKVTQSSRYLVKRTGEKVFLECVQDMDHENMFWYRQDPGLGLRLIYFSYDVKMKEKGDIPEGYSVSREKKERFSLILESASTNQTSMYLCASRSHPTDTQYFGPGTRLTVL.

The CDR3 sequence is CASSLAPGQDYGYTF. The CDR3 nucleotides are TGTGCCAGCAGCTTAGCACCGGGACAAGACTATGGCTACACCTTC. This sequence joins TRBV7-8 and TRBJ1-2; maybe TRBD1 (6 bases). The CDR3 sequence is 15 residues long. The germline gives CDR1 SGHVS, CDR2 FQNEAQ. V dropped 0 bases and J dropped 3 bases, with 11 bases sitting between them. Based on the CDR3 plus reference TRBV7-8 and TRBJ1-2, the full variable domain is GAGVSQSPRYKVAKRGQDVALRCDPISGHVSLFWYQQALGQGPEFLTYFQNEAQLDKSGLPSDRFFAERPEGSVSTLKIQRTQQEDSAVYLCASSLAPGQDYGYTFGSGTRLTVV.

This clonotype appeared many times. The chain employs TRBV28 and TRBJ2-1; D assignment may be TRBD1 or TRBD2 (5 bases each). V gave up 1 base and J gave up 7 bases, with 8 bases separating them. The CDR3 loop spans 13 amino acids. From germline, CDR1 is MDHEN and CDR2 SYDVKM. The CDR3 here is CASSLSGTNEQFF. The CDR3 nucleotides read TGTGCCAGCAGTTTATCCGGGACGAATGAGCAGTTCTTC.

As for this clonotype: A single base separates this from a much larger clone, so it may be a read error. The chain joins TRBV2 to TRBJ1-5, with D tentatively TRBD1 (6 bases). Germline V gene sequence: CDR1 SNHLY, CDR2 FYNNEI. The germline V and J ends were trimmed by 7 bases and 2 bases, with 9 bases remaining between them. The length of the CDR3 is 13 residues. The CDR3 sequence is CASKGDGNQPQHF. The CDR3 DNA is TGTGCCAGCAAGGGGGATGGCAATCAGCCCCAGCATTTT.

This clonotype was observed at least ten times. The chain employs TRBV5-1 and TRBJ2-5; 10 bases agree with TRBD2. Germline V gene data show CDR1 as SGHRS and CDR2 as YFSETQ. V trimming: 4 bases; J trimming: 5 bases; junction bases outside the gene matches: 5. The CDR3 is 14 amino acids. CDR3 sequence (DNA): TGCGCCAGCAGCCTCCAAGCGGGAGGGGAGACCCAGTACTTC. Protein sequence: CASSLQAGGETQYF.

This clonotype was counted only a few times. The chain carries TRBV15 and TRBJ1-1; TRBD1 is a possible D gene (6 bases). V was cut by 0 bases and J by 2 bases, with 13 bases left in between. This CDR3 region has 16 residues. CDR1 and CDR2 from the germline V gene are LNHNV and YYDKDF (reference sequence). CDR3 in DNA: TGTGCCACCAGCAGAGATTACACAGGGAGAAACACTGAAGCTTTCTTT. Translating gives CATSRDYTGRNTEAFF.

This clonotype occurred many times. This chain joins TRBV28 and TRBJ2-7; 9 bases align to TRBD2. The V gene's germline CDR1 is MDHEN and CDR2 SYDVKM. The CDR3 has 18 residues. V shed 0 bases and J 5 bases; nucleotides not matched to a gene: 14. For the CDR3, the DNA is TGTGCCAGCAGTTTATGGGTAATAGCGGGAGCCCCTCAGGACGAGCAGTACTTC. Protein sequence: CASSLWVIAGAPQDEQYF.

This clonotype was detected a few times. The chain couples TRBV7-9 to TRBJ2-7; 8 nucleotides line up with TRBD2. Germline V lookup: CDR1 SEHNR, CDR2 FQNEAQ (reference sequence). J lost 0 bases, V lost 7 bases, and 5 bases had no gene match. The CDR3 runs 14 residues. CDR3 residues: CASNRGGRSYEQYF. The CDR3 nucleotides read TGTGCCAGCAACCGGGGGGGACGCTCCTACGAGCAGTACTTC.

The gene calls are TRBV9 and TRBJ2-3; 14 bases align to TRBD2. The V gene end was trimmed by 4 bases and the J gene end by 6 bases; junction bases not matched to a gene: 7. This CDR3 comprises 16 residues. Germline assignment: CDR1 SGDLS and CDR2 YYNGEE. The CDR3 protein is CASSPATSGRVDTQYF. In nucleotides, the CDR3 is TGTGCCAGCAGCCCTGCGACTAGCGGGAGGGTCGATACGCAGTATTTT. The full variable domain, in which reference TRBV9 and TRBJ2-3 provide the parts outside the CDR3, is DSGVTQTPKHLITATGQRVTLRCSPRSGDLSVYWYQQSLDQGLQFLIQYYNGEERAKGNILERFSAQQFPDLHSELNLSSLELGDSALYFCASSPATSGRVDTQYFGPGTRLTVL.

This chain uses TRBV10-3 with TRBJ1-1; 9 bases fit TRBD1. This CDR3 spans 14 amino acids. The V gene end was trimmed by 6 bases and the J gene end by 5 bases; junction bases not matched to a gene: 7. Germline V gives CDR1 ENHRY, CDR2 SYGVKD. The CDR3, as DNA: TGTGCCATCAGCGGGACAGGGATGGGGACTGAAGCTTTCTTT. This encodes CAISGTGMGTEAFF.

This clonotype was found a few times. This chain connects TRBV30 to TRBJ2-1, with 10 nucleotides matching TRBD2. Germline V gene data show CDR1 as GTSNPN and CDR2 as SVGIG (reference sequence). Losses at the gene ends were 3 bases for V and 7 bases for J; bases not matched to a gene: 9. The length of the CDR3 is 15 residues. The CDR3 spells CAWSPSGSLRNEQFF. Written as DNA, the CDR3 is TGTGCCTGGAGCCCTAGCGGGAGTCTCAGAAATGAGCAGTTCTTC. The whole variable domain, remainder taken from reference TRBV30 and TRBJ2-1, is SQTIHQWPATLVQPVGSPLSLECTVEGTSNPNLYWYRQAAGRGLQLLFYSVGIGQISSEVPQNLSASRPQDRQFILSSKKLLLSDSGFYLCAWSPSGSLRNEQFFGPGTRLTVL.

This rearrangement joins TRBV5-6 to TRBJ2-1; the D is unclear. Germline lookup yields CDR1 SGHDT and CDR2 YYEEEE. V shed 4 bases and J shed 9 bases, with 8 bases lying between them. This CDR3 region has 11 residues. This CDR3 is CASSQSSEQFF. The CDR3 DNA reads as TGTGCCAGCAGCCAATCATCTGAGCAGTTCTTC. Complete variable domain (other parts from reference TRBV5-6 and TRBJ2-1): DAGVTQSPTHLIKTRGQQVTLRCSPKSGHDTVSWYQQALGQGPQFIFQYYEEEERQRGNFPDRFSGHQFPNYSSELNVNALLLGDSALYLCASSQSSEQFFGPGTRLTVL.

For this clonotype: Lacking the conserved final phenylalanine or tryptophan, this CDR3 likely reflects a read error. The chain has TRBV27 and TRBJ1-5, with 10 bases that match TRBD1. The CDR3 has 15 residues. Looked up from germline, CDR1 is MNHEY and CDR2 is SMNVEV (reference sequence). The ends lost 4 bases at V and 1 base at J; junction bases unmatched: 1. The CDR3 sequence is CASSWTGGSNQPQHL. The CDR3, as DNA: TGTGCCAGCAGTTGGACAGGGGGGAGCAATCAGCCCCAGCATCTT.

This clonotype was recorded many times. The gene calls are TRBV12-3 or TRBV12-4 and TRBJ2-7; TRBD2 agrees at 10 bases. The CDR3 runs to 14 residues. V lost 6 bases to trimming and J lost 5 bases; unmatched junction nucleotides: 7. The CDR3 reads CASRPKAGGHEQYF. For the CDR3, the DNA is TGTGCCAGCAGGCCGAAAGCGGGAGGGCACGAGCAGTACTTC.